A selection of T cell receptor beta chains follows, all from one sample in a study of PD-1 blockade in classical Hodgkin lymphoma. Some clones are missing from TCRdb's copy, which holds only in-frame ones; the method was immunoSEQ multiplex PCR. The sample yields around 17,000 clones, around four fifths seen once. Source material: peripheral blood mononuclear cells (PBMCs). Every receptor here comes from a human donor with classical Hodgkin lymphoma. Each CDR3 is given with its conserved first and last residue.

>TRBV2|TRBJ2-2
CASSTGQNTGELFF
>TRBV28|TRBJ2-5
CASSLSVGSGRETQYF
>TRBV27|TRBJ2-7
CASSLGVPYEQYF
>TRBV6-4|TRBJ2-1
CASSDSTGGNEQFF
>TRBV7-8|TRBJ2-1
CASSLAVGSYNEQFF
>TRBV7-8|TRBJ2-7
CASSIAGTGYGYEQYF
>TRBV9|TRBJ2-1
CASSVGLGANGEQFF
>TRBV4-2|TRBJ2-3
CASSQGTSGGKDTQYF
>TRBV18|TRBJ1-4
CASSPLGGTNEKLFF
>TRBV4-2|TRBJ1-3
CASSQVTVTTSSSGNTIYF
>TRBV6-1|TRBJ2-7
CASSPSGSSYEQYF
>TRBV7-6|TRBJ1-5
CASSLDWDQPQHF
>TRBV6-4|TRBJ2-1
CASSDFSTSSYNEQFF
>TRBV11-1|TRBJ1-5
CASSLDSLSNQPQHF
>TRBV10-3|TRBJ1-3
CAISDLGGDPTTGGNTIYF
>TRBV9|TRBJ2-2
CASSVVGGANTGELFF
>TRBV6-5|TRBJ2-5
CASSYRVRETQYF
>TRBV11-2|TRBJ1-4
CASRVGALRREKLFF
>TRBV9|TRBJ2-5
CASSADRLGSGGVFQETQYF
>TRBV2|TRBJ1-4
CASRWGQGFSTNEKLFF